A single sample gave rise to the 4 T cell receptor beta chains below, sequenced in a study of cytomegalovirus exposure and HLA in healthy donors. The method was immunoSEQ multiplex PCR; TCRdb's version includes in-frame clones alone and lacks a portion of them. Among about 60,000 clones, approximately 95% were seen once, and the ten largest hold 5.8%. The sequencing sample was made of PBMCs. These receptors came from a woman under 30 in good health and CMV-seronegative.

The chain uses TRBV9 and TRBJ2-1, with D possibly being TRBD1 (8 bases). V was pared by 4 bases and J by 9 bases, with 23 bases between. CDR3 length: 16 amino acids. Germline CDR1 reads SGDLS; CDR2 reads YYNGEE. The CDR3 nucleotides read TGTGCCAGCAGCACCGGGGGGCTCAGGGGGCCGGTTGAGCAGTTCTTC. Protein product: CASSTGGLRGPVEQFF.

CDR3 in DNA: TGCGCCAGCAGCCAAGCAGAATTAGGAGGGGTCACGCAGTATTTT. It codes for CASSQAELGGVTQYF. The chain recombines TRBV4-1 with TRBJ2-3; possibly TRBD2 for D (6 bases). The germline CDR1 and CDR2 sequences are MGHRA and YSYEKL. Trimming removed 1 base from V and 9 bases from J, with 17 bases in between. The CDR3 runs to 15 residues.

V is TRBV14 and J is TRBJ2-6, with a tentative D call TRBD2 (5 bases). Looked up from germline, CDR1 is SGHDN and CDR2 is FVKESK. The length of the CDR3 is 18 residues. Trimming took 0 bases from V and 3 from J, leaving 15 bases between them. In DNA, the CDR3 is TGTGCCAGCAGCCAAGAGGGCGTTGGACGGGGTGGGGCCAACGTCCTGACTTTC. Encoded protein: CASSQEGVGRGGANVLTF.

The rearrangement links TRBV7-3 to TRBJ2-1, with 8 bases that match TRBD2. The trim removed 5 bases at V and 8 bases at J, leaving 5 bases unmatched. The CDR3 totals 13 residues. Germline lookup yields CDR1 SGHTA and CDR2 FQGTGA. CDR3 sequence: CASSPPGGDEQFF. CDR3 nucleotide sequence: TGTGCCAGCAGCCCCCCGGGGGGGGATGAGCAGTTCTTC.